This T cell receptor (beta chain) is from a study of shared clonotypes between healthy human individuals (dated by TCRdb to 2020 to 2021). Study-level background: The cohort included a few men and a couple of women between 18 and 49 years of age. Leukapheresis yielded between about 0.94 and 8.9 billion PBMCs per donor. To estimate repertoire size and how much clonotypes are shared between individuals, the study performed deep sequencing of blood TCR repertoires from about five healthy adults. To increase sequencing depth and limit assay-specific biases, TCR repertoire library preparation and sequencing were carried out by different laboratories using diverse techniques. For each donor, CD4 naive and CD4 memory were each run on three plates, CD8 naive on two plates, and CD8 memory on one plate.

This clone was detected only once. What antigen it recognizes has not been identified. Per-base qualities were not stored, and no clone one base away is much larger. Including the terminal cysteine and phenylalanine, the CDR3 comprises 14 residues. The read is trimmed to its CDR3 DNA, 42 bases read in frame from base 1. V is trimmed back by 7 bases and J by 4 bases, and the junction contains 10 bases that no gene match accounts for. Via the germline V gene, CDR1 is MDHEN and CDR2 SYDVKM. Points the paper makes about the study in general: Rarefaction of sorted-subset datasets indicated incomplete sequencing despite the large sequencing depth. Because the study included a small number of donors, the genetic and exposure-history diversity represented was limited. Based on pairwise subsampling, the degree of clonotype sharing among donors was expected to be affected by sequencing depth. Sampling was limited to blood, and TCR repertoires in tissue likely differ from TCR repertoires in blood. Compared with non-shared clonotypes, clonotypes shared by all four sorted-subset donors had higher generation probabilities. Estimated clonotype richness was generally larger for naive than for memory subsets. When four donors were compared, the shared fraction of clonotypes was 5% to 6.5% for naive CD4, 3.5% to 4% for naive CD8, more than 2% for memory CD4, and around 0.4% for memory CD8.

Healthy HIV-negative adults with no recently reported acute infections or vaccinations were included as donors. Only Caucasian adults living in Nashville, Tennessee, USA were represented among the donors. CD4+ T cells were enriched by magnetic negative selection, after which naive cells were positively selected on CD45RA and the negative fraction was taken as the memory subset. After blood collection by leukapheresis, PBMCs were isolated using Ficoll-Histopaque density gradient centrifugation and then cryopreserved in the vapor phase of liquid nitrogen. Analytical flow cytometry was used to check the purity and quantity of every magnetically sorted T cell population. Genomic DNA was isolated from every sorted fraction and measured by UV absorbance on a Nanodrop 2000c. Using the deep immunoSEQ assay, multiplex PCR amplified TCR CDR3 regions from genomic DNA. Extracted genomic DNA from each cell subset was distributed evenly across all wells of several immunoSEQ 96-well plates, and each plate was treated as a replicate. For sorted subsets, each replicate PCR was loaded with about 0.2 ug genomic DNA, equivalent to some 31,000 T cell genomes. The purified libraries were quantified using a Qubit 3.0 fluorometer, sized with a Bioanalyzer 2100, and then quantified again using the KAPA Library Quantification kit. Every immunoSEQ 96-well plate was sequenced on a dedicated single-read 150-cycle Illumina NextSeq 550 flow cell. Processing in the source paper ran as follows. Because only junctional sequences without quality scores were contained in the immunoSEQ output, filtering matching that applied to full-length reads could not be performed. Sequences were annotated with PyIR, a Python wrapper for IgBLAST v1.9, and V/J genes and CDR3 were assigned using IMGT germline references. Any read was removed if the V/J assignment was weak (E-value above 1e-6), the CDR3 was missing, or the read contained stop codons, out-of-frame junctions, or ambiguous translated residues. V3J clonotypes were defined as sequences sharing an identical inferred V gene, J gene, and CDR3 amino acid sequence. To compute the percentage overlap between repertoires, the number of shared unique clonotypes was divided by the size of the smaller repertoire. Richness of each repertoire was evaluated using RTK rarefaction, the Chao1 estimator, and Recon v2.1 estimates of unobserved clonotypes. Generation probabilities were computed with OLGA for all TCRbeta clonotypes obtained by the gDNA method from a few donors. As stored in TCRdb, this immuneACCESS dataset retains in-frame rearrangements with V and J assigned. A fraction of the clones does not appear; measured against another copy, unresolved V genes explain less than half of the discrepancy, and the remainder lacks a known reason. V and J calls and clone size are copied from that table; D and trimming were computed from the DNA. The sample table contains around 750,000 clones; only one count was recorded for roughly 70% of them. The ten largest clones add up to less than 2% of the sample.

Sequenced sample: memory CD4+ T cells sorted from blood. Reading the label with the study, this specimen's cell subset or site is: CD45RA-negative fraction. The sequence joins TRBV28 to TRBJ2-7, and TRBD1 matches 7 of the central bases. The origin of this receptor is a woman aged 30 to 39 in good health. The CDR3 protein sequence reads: CASKGAGHRYEQYF. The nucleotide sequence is TGTGCCAGCAAGGGGGCAGGACATCGTTACGAGCAGTACTTC.